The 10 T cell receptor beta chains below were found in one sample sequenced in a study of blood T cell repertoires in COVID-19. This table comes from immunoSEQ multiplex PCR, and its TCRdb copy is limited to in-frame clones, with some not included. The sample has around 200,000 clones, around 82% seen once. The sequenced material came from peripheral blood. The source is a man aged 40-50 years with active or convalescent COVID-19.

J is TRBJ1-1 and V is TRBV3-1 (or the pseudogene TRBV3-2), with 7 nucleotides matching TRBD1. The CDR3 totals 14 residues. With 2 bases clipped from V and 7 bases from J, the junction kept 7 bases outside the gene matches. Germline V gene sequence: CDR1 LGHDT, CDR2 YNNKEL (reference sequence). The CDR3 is CASSQRAGGGEAFF. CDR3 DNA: TGTGCCAGCAGCCAAAGAGCAGGGGGAGGTGAAGCTTTCTTT.

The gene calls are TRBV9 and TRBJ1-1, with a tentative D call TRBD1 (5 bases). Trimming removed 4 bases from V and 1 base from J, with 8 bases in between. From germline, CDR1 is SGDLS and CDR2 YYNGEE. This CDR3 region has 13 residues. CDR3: CASSLQGNTEAFF. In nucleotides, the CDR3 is TGTGCCAGCAGCCTTCAGGGGAACACTGAAGCTTTCTTT.

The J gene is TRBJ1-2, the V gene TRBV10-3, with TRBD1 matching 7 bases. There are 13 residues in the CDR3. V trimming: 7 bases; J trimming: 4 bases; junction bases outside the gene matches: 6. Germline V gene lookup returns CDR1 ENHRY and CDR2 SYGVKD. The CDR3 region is CAIKLTGTYGYTF. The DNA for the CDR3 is TGTGCCATCAAGCTGACAGGGACCTATGGCTACACCTTC.

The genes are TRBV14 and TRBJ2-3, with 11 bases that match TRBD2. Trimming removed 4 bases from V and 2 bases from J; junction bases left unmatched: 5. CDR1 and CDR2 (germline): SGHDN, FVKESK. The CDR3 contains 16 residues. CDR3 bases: TGTGCCAGCAGCCCACTAGCGGGAGATCCCACAGATACGCAGTATTTT. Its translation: CASSPLAGDPTDTQYF.

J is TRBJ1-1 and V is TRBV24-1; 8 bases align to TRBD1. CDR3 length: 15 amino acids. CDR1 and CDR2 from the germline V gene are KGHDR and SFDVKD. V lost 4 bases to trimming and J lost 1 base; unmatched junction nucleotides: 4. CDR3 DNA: TGTGCCACCAGTGAGGCCGGGACAGGGAACACTGAAGCTTTCTTT. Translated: CATSEAGTGNTEAFF.

The CDR3 sequence: CASSLAEGGSGYTF. CDR3 DNA: TGTGCCAGCAGCTTGGCGGAGGGAGGAAGTGGCTACACCTTC. The chain employs TRBV7-9 and TRBJ1-2, with D uncertain. The CDR3 extends over 14 amino acids. Germline V gives CDR1 SEHNR, CDR2 FQNEAQ (reference sequence). V was clipped by 3 bases and J by 7 bases, with 15 bases between them.

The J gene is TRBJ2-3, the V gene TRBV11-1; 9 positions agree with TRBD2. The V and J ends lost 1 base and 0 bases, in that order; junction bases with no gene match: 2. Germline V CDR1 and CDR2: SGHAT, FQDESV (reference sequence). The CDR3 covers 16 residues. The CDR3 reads CASSLGTSGSTDTQYF. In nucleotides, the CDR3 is TGTGCCAGCAGCTTAGGTACTAGCGGGAGCACAGATACGCAGTATTTT.

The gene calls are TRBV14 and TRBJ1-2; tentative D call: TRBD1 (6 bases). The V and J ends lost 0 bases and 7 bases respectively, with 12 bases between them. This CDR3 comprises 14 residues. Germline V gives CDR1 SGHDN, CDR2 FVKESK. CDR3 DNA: TGTGCCAGCAGCCAAGAAGGGAACAGGGTTGGCTACACCTTC. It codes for CASSQEGNRVGYTF.

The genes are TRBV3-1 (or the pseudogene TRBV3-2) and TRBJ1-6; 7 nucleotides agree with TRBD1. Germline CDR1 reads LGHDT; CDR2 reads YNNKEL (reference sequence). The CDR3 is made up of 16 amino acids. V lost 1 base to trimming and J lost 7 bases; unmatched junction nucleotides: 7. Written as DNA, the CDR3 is TGTGCCAGCAGCCAAGGCTCGGGCAGGGGGAATTCACCCCTCCACTTT. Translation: CASSQGSGRGNSPLHF.

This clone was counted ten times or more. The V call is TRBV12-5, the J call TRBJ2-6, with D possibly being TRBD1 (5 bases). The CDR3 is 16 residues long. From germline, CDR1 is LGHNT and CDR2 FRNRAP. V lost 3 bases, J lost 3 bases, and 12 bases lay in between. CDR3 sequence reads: CASGLDSYLGANVLTF. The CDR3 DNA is TGTGCTAGTGGTTTAGACAGCTACCTTGGGGCCAACGTCCTGACTTTC.